The 25 T cell receptor beta chains presented below share a single source sample, sequenced in a study of tumor-infiltrating lymphocytes in primary liver carcinoma. For blood RNA, unsorted whole blood served as the source, and germline DNA was extracted too. The input was approximately 500 ng total RNA; TCR beta cDNA was made from it with a constant-region primer. Investigators got TCR beta libraries out of three nested multiplex PCR rounds, done with slightly modified ARM-PCR. In the first two PCR rounds, TRBV1-TRBV30 forward primers were paired with a C-beta reverse primer, and each round lasted about 9 cycles. Using its own MiXCR run on the multiplex PCR reads, TCRdb lists one record per CDR3 protein. The sample includes approximately 340,000 distinct CDR3 sequences, around three fifths of them seen just once. Sample: peripheral blood. Every receptor here comes from a man aged 35-49 years with primary liver carcinoma and hepatitis B virus infection.

This clonotype was picked up many times. This chain joins TRBV4-1 and TRBJ1-1; D might be TRBD1 (6 bases). Trimming stripped 5 bases from V and 8 bases from J, with 21 bases between. From germline, CDR1 is MGHRA and CDR2 YSYEKL. The CDR3 is 15 residues long. CDR3 bases: TGCGCCAGCAGCACCCTACAACCCGCGGGGGGCGAAGCTTTCTTT. It specifies CASSTLQPAGGEAFF.

As to this clonotype: Compared with germline, one end of the junction differs, possibly owing to a read error. V and J are TRBV11-2 and TRBJ2-7; 10 positions match TRBD2. Germline values: CDR1 SGHAT, CDR2 FQNNGV. This CDR3 contains 15 residues. The CDR3 reads CVSSFFLASGGEQYF. The CDR3 DNA reads as TGTGTCAGCAGCTTTTTTTTAGCTAGCGGGGGAGAGCAGTATTTC. Using reference TRBV11-2 and TRBJ2-7 for the parts outside the CDR3, the full variable domain is EAGVAQSPRYKIIEKRQSVAFWCNPISGHATLYWYQQILGQGPKLLIQFQNNGVVDDSQLPKDRFSAERLKGVDSTLKIQPAKLEDSAVYLCVSSFFLASGGEQYFGPGTRLTVT.

Turning to this clonotype: Possible read error: a much larger clone is one base away. The chain combines TRBV10-3 with TRBJ2-2; no reliable D call. The CDR3 covers 14 residues. The germline gives CDR1 ENHRY, CDR2 SYGVKD. CDR3 residues: CDISEFLGTGELFF. DNA for the CDR3: TGTGACATCAGTGAGTTCTTGGGCACCGGGGAGCTGTTTTTT.

In regard to this clonotype: A much larger clone differs by one base, so this may be a read error. The V gene is TRBV10-3, the J gene TRBJ1-2; a possible D gene is TRBD1 (5 bases). CDR3 length equals 14 residues. Germline assignment: CDR1 ENHRY and CDR2 SYGVKD. The V gene lost 8 bases and the J gene lost 4 bases, with 17 bases spanning the gap. CDR3 sequence: CAIGDRGDSYGYTF. The CDR3 DNA sequence: TGTGCCATCGGCGATCGGGGGGACTCCTATGGCTACACCTTC.

Details on this clonotype: A much larger clone lies one base from this, so it may be a read error. This chain connects TRBV12-5 to TRBJ2-1; D is undetermined. This CDR3 is 13 amino acids long. The V and J ends lost 7 bases and 3 bases respectively, with 10 bases between them. The germline V gene has CDR1 LGHNT and CDR2 FRNRAP. The CDR3 nucleotides are TGTGCTAGTGCGGGCGGAAGCTACAATGAGCAGTTCTTC. Its translation is CASAGGSYNEQFF.

Note on this clonotype: The final CDR3 position lacks the conserved phenylalanine or tryptophan, pointing to a likely read error. This rearrangement joins TRBV11-2 to TRBJ2-2, with D possibly matching TRBD1 (7 bases). From germline, CDR1 is SGHAT and CDR2 FQNNGV. The length of the CDR3 is 16 residues. The chain's CDR3 is CASSLDRAGNTGELFL. CDR3 bases: TGTGCCAGCAGCCTAGACAGGGCGGGAAACACCGGGGAGCTGTTTCTT.

Regarding this clonotype: Sequence at one end of the junction differs from germline and may be a read error. V and J are TRBV6-2 or TRBV6-3 and TRBJ1-2, with D unclear. Germline loops: CDR1 MNHEY, CDR2 SVGEGT. The CDR3 extends over 13 amino acids. In DNA form, the CDR3 reads TGTGCCAGCAGTTGCTCTGGGCGCTATTGCTACACCTTC. As protein: CASSCSGRYCYTF.

This clonotype has just a few counts. V usage is TRBV28 and J usage is TRBJ1-6; 7 bases align to TRBD1. The CDR3 totals 15 residues. Germline CDR1 is MDHEN and CDR2 is SYDVKM. V gave up 5 bases and J gave up 7 bases; unmatched junction bases: 8. This CDR3 reads CASSLPTGTNSPLHF. DNA for the CDR3: TGTGCCAGCAGTCTACCGACAGGGACGAATTCACCCCTCCACTTT. The whole variable domain, remainder taken from reference TRBV28 and TRBJ1-6, is DVKVTQSSRYLVKRTGEKVFLECVQDMDHENMFWYRQDPGLGLRLIYFSYDVKMKEKGDIPEGYSVSREKKERFSLILESASTNQTSMYLCASSLPTGTNSPLHFGNGTRLTVT.

Note on this clonotype: A much larger clone lies a single base off, so this may be a read error. In DNA, the CDR3 is TGTACCAGCATGACTAGCGTATTCACAGATACGCAGTATTTT. Translated: CTSMTSVFTDTQYF. This chain links TRBV6-2 or TRBV6-3 with TRBJ2-3; TRBD2 aligns across 8 bases. Germline CDR1 MNHEY, CDR2 SVGEGT. This CDR3 is built from 14 residues.

As for this clonotype: One end of the junction fails to match germline, which may point to a read error. This chain links TRBV11-2 with TRBJ2-5; D remains unclear. The germline V gene has CDR1 SGHAT and CDR2 FQNNGV. The length of the CDR3 is 14 residues. The CDR3 spells CASSLGTARETQHF. The DNA for the CDR3 is TGTGCCAGCAGCTTAGGGACCGCACGAGAGACCCAGCATTTC.

The sample holds a few counts of this clonotype. The chain uses TRBV6-5 and TRBJ2-7, with TRBD2 matching 15 bases. J gave up 6 bases and V 5 bases, and 5 bases lay outside the gene matches. Germline values: CDR1 MNHEY, CDR2 SVGAGI. This CDR3 region has 15 residues. The CDR3 spells CASSPLGLAGGEQYF. Written as DNA, the CDR3 is TGTGCCAGCAGTCCCCTGGGACTAGCGGGAGGCGAGCAGTACTTC.

This clonotype appeared many times. The chain couples TRBV4-3 to TRBJ1-6; D remains ambiguous. The CDR3 consists of 15 residues. Germline CDR1 and CDR2: LGHNA and YSLEER. Trimming shortened V by 0 bases and J by 8 bases, and 11 bases separated the two germline ends. The DNA of the CDR3 is TGCGCCAGCAGCCAAGAGTTTGCGGGATATTCACCCCTCCACTTT. Encoded protein: CASSQEFAGYSPLHF.

There are a few counts of this clonotype. The genes are TRBV11-2 and TRBJ2-2; 11 positions agree with TRBD2. This CDR3 contains 16 residues. The germline V gene encodes CDR1 SGHAT and CDR2 FQNNGV. The chain's CDR3 is CVSSRLAGPSTGELFF. DNA of the CDR3: TGTGTCAGTAGCAGACTAGCGGGGCCTTCCACCGGGGAGCTGTTTTTT.

Worth noting for this clonotype: Germline and junction disagree at one end, which may indicate a read error. The chain joins TRBV27 to TRBJ1-2, with D possibly matching TRBD1 (5 bases). This CDR3 is built from 16 residues. Germline lookup yields CDR1 MNHEY and CDR2 SMNVEV (reference sequence). CDR3 sequence: CAISPTLLTGGRGYTF. CDR3 nucleotide sequence: TGTGCCATCAGTCCCACCCTTCTAACTGGGGGACGTGGCTACACCTTC.

The CDR3 DNA sequence: TGTGCCAGCAGTTTCGGGCGGGGCGCCGGGGAGCTGTTTTTT. This translates into CASSFGRGAGELFF. V and J are TRBV12-3 or TRBV12-4 and TRBJ2-2; maybe TRBD2 (6 bases). This CDR3 has 14 amino acids. V was clipped by 3 bases and J by 6 bases, with 11 bases between them.

For this clonotype: One base away lies a much larger clone, so this may be a sequencing read error. The rearrangement joins TRBV6-2 or TRBV6-3 to TRBJ2-7; D gene ambiguous. The CDR3 consists of 13 residues. Germline values: CDR1 MNHEY, CDR2 SVGEGT. V lost 9 bases to trimming and J lost 2 bases, with 14 bases between them. Here the CDR3 DNA reads TGTGCCAGGACCCGGGCCTACCCCTACGAGCAGTACTTC. Encoded protein: CARTRAYPYEQYF.

As concerns this clonotype: The junction shows a germline mismatch at one end, possibly a read error. This chain joins TRBV28 and TRBJ2-3, with no clear D. Germline assignment: CDR1 MDHEN and CDR2 SYDVKM. CDR3 size: 15 residues. This chain's CDR3 is CASARAASSRDTRYF. As DNA, the CDR3 is TGTGCCAGCGCTCGGGCCGCATCAAGCCGAGATACGCGGTATTTT.

Concerning this clonotype: As the CDR3 is not closed by the conserved phenylalanine or tryptophan, this likely results from a read error. The V and J genes are TRBV4-2 and TRBJ1-1; a possible D gene is TRBD1 (5 bases). The CDR3 has 15 amino acids. From germline, CDR1 is LGHNA and CDR2 YNFKEQ. The CDR3 sequence: CAGSQARGGGTEAFS. CDR3 coding DNA: TGTGCCGGCAGCCAGGCCCGGGGGGGAGGGACTGAAGCTTTCTCT.

The chain has TRBV5-4 and TRBJ1-4, with D possibly matching TRBD1 (5 bases). V lost 2 bases and J 5 bases, leaving 13 bases between the germline ends. The CDR3 spans 15 residues. CDR1 and CDR2 (germline): SGHNT, YYREEE (reference sequence). CDR3 in amino acids: CASSFAGRNNEKLFF. CDR3 nucleotides: TGTGCCAGCAGCTTTGCGGGGCGTAACAATGAAAAACTGTTTTTT.

As concerns this clonotype: A read error may explain this, as a much larger clone is one base away. The chain combines TRBV4-3 with TRBJ1-4, with D possibly being TRBD1 (6 bases). The germline V gene has CDR1 LGHNA and CDR2 YSLEER. The CDR3 consists of 15 residues. V dropped 4 bases and J dropped 8 bases, with 17 bases sitting between them. CDR3 coding DNA: TGCGCCAGCAGCCCCAGGGGAACAGGGAGAGAAAAACTGTTTTTT. Residues: CASSPRGTGREKLFF.

Notes on this clonotype: A junction end diverges from the germline sequence, so it may reflect a read error. This chain connects TRBV7-8 to TRBJ2-1, with 8 positions matching TRBD1. CDR3 length equals 18 residues. Germline V gives CDR1 SGHVS, CDR2 FQNEAQ. CDR3 sequence (DNA): TGTGCCAGCAGTTTAGGGTGGACAGGGACTCCTCGGGGCGATGAGCAGTTCTTC. It codes for CASSLGWTGTPRGDEQFF.

This clonotype was counted a few times. The chain carries TRBV28 and TRBJ1-5; D ambiguous. Looked up from germline, CDR1 is MDHEN and CDR2 is SYDVKM. V shed 5 bases and J shed 2 bases, with 16 bases lying between them. The CDR3 is 16 amino acids. The CDR3 bases are TGTGCCAGCAGTCTTCCGTCCCCTAAGGGCAATCAGCCCCAGCATTTT. Protein product: CASSLPSPKGNQPQHF.

Of note for this clonotype: Germline is not matched at one junction end, which may reflect a read error. The chain has TRBV6-2 or TRBV6-3 and TRBJ2-1; TRBD2 matches at 7 bases. Germline V gene data show CDR1 as MNHEY and CDR2 as SVGEGT. CDR3 length: 14 residues. CDR3 loop: CDSSFGGGYNEQLF. As DNA, the CDR3 is TGTGACAGCAGTTTCGGCGGGGGATACAATGAGCAGTTATTC.

This clonotype was seen at least ten times. The rearrangement links TRBV6-5 to TRBJ2-7, with D possibly matching TRBD2 (6 bases). CDR1 and CDR2 (germline): MNHEY, SVGAGI. This CDR3 is built from 14 residues. With 3 bases removed from V and 8 bases from J, the gap between germline ends came to 17 bases. The CDR3 reads CASSYGGYGFKQYF. CDR3 coding DNA: TGTGCCAGCAGTTATGGAGGGTACGGGTTTAAGCAGTACTTC.

This clonotype was counted a single time. The chain's CDR3 is CASSHTNENIQYF. The CDR3, as DNA: TGTGCCAGCAGCCACACGAACGAAAACATTCAGTACTTC. V is TRBV7-2 and J is TRBJ2-4; D ambiguous. The V gene lost 5 bases and the J gene lost 5 bases, with 10 bases spanning the gap. This CDR3 is 13 amino acids long. Germline V gene data show CDR1 as SGHTA and CDR2 as FQGNSA.